These 10 T cell receptor beta chains were all obtained from the same sample, sequenced in a study of T cells after somatic rescue of genetic block. Clones were sequenced by immunoSEQ multiplex PCR, and TCRdb holds only the in-frame ones, with some missing. The sample holds about 14,000 clones; 65% to 75% are singletons and the top ten take 25% to 30%. The sequenced material came from peripheral blood mononuclear cells (PBMCs). The receptors were gathered from a man aged 18 to 35.

The chain carries TRBV6-1 and TRBJ1-2; 11 bases align to TRBD1. Germline-derived CDR1 and CDR2 are MNHNS and SASEGT. The junction had 12 bases not matched to a gene; V was cut back by 7 bases and J by 8 bases. The CDR3 is 15 amino acids. The CDR3 sequence is CASTLPGQGVRGYTF. The CDR3 DNA is TGTGCCAGCACCCTCCCGGGACAGGGGGTGAGAGGCTACACCTTC.

The V call is TRBV30, the J call TRBJ1-3; D remains unclear. The V and J ends lost 5 bases and 2 bases respectively, with 4 bases between them. Germline lookup yields CDR1 GTSNPN and CDR2 SVGIG (reference sequence). This CDR3 has 11 residues. The CDR3 sequence: CAWGAGNTIYF. In DNA form, the CDR3 reads TGTGCCTGGGGAGCTGGAAACACCATATATTTT.

The chain employs TRBV10-1 and TRBJ2-2; 8 bases are shared with TRBD2. The CDR3 has 17 residues. Germline V gives CDR1 WNHNN, CDR2 SYGVQD (reference sequence). J was trimmed by 8 bases and V by 8 bases; bases with no gene match: 19. The CDR3 DNA follows: TGCGCCAGCGACCACAACCAGGGACTAGTGGCGGGAGGGGAGCTGTTTTTT. Encoded protein: CASDHNQGLVAGGELFF.

The V and J genes are TRBV4-2 and TRBJ2-7; 7 bases agree with TRBD1. With V trimmed by 0 bases and J by 2 bases, 4 bases remained unmatched. The CDR3 has 15 amino acids. Per germline, CDR1 LGHNA and CDR2 YNFKEQ. The CDR3 sequence: CASSQDRQGPYEQYF. The CDR3 DNA sequence: TGTGCCAGCAGCCAAGACCGACAGGGACCCTACGAGCAGTACTTC.

V is TRBV10-3 and J is TRBJ1-2, with a tentative D call TRBD1 (5 bases). The CDR3 has 13 residues. V was trimmed by 2 bases and J by 7 bases, leaving 11 bases between them. CDR1 and CDR2 (germline): ENHRY, SYGVKD. Here the CDR3 DNA reads TGTGCCATCAGTGAGCCCCCTGACAGTGGCTACACCTTC. This sequence encodes CAISEPPDSGYTF.

This chain joins TRBV7-3 and TRBJ2-1; TRBD2 agrees at 10 bases. The CDR3 runs 16 residues. V shed 9 bases, J shed 0 bases, and the junction held 8 bases outside the gene matches. CDR1 and CDR2 from the germline V gene are SGHTA and FQGTGA. CDR3 residues: CASARLAGNSYNEQFF. The CDR3 DNA sequence: TGTGCCAGTGCCCGACTAGCGGGTAACTCCTACAATGAGCAGTTCTTC.

This clone was recorded once. The gene calls are TRBV19 and TRBJ2-7; no definite D call. The CDR3 is made up of 14 amino acids. Germline CDR1 and CDR2: LNHDA and SQIVND (reference sequence). Trimming left V 10 bases short and J 3 bases short, with 19 bases between. The CDR3 coding sequence is TGTGCCACTTCCCCCGTTGGGCGACACTACGAGCAGTACTTC. This codes for CATSPVGRHYEQYF.

The chain links TRBV10-3 to TRBJ2-3; D may be TRBD1 (5 bases). The CDR3 loop spans 12 amino acids. Trimming shortened V by 0 bases and J by 11 bases, and 9 bases separated the two germline ends. Germline CDR1 ENHRY, CDR2 SYGVKD. The CDR3 DNA follows: TGTGCCATCAGTGAGTCGAGCAGGGAGCAGTATTTT. Translating it yields CAISESSREQYF.

The rearrangement uses TRBV5-1 and TRBJ2-4; D remains unclear. Germline V gene lookup returns CDR1 SGHRS and CDR2 YFSETQ. The CDR3 contains 16 residues. Trimming removed 0 bases from V and 0 bases from J, with 10 bases in between. The CDR3 is CASSLGSSLAKNIQYF. CDR3 DNA sequence: TGCGCCAGCAGCTTGGGTAGCTCCCTAGCCAAAAACATTCAGTACTTC. Looking up the rest from reference TRBV5-1 and TRBJ2-4 gives the full variable domain: KAGVTQTPRYLIKTRGQQVTLSCSPISGHRSVSWYQQTPGQGLQFLFEYFSETQRNKGNFPGRFSGRQFSNSRSEMNVSTLELGDSALYLCASSLGSSLAKNIQYFGAGTRLSVL.

The V and J genes are TRBV7-2 and TRBJ2-7; TRBD1 aligns across 9 bases. Germline V gives CDR1 SGHTA, CDR2 FQGNSA. V lost 1 base, J lost 2 bases, and 0 bases stayed unmatched. The CDR3 runs to 14 residues. The CDR3 nucleotides are TGTGCCAGCAGCTTAGACAGGGGGCCCTACGAGCAGTACTTC. Its protein is CASSLDRGPYEQYF.